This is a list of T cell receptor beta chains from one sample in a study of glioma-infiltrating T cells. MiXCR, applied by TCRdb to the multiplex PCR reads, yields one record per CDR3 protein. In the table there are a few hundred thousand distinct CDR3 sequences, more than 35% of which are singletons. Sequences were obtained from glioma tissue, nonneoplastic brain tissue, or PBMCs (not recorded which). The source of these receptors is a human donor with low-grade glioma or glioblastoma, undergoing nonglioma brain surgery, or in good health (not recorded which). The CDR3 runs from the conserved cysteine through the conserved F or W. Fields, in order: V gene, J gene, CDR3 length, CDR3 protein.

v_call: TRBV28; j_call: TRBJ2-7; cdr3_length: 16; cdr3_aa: CASSTPGLAITYEQYF
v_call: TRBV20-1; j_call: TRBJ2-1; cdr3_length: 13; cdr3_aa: CSAPSSGAHEQFF
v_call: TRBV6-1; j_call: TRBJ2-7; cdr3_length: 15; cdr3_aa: CAGSLRTGWGYEQYF
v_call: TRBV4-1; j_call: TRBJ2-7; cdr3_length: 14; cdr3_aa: CASSQTGGYYEQYF
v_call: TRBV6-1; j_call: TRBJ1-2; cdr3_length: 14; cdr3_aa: CASSTGLPNYGYTF
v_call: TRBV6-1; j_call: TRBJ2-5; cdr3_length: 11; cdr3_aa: CASSSVETQYF
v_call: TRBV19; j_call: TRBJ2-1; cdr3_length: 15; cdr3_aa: CASSMAGGTYNEQFF
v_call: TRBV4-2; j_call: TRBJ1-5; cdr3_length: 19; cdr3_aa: CASSFRDRFVFMDYQPQHF
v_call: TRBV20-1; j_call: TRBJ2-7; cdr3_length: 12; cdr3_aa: CSASPWSLEQYF
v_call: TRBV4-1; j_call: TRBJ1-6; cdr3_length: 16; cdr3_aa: CASSQRQAFYNSPLHF
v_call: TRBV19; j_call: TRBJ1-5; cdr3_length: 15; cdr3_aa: CASQVQGSRGQPQHF
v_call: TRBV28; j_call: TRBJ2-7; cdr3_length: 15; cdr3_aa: CASSFFWTGTAEQYF
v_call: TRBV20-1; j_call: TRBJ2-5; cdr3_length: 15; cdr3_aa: CSARSTSPRVETQYF
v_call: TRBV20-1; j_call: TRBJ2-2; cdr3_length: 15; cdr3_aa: CSARESGRDTGELFF
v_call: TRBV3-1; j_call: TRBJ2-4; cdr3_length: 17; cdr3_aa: CASSQDERQLAKNIQYF
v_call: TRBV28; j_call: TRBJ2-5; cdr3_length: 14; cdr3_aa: CASTRQSQQETQYF
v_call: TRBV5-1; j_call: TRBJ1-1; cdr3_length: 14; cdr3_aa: CASSQDRVNTEALF
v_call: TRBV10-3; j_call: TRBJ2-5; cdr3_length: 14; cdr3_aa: CAISPGGAQGTQYF
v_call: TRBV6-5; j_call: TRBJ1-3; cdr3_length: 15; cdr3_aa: CAISTSTGSGNTIYF
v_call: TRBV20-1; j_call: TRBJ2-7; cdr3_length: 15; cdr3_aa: CSAYSPRTSSHEQYF
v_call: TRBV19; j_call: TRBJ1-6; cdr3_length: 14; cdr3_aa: CASSITSDNSPLHF
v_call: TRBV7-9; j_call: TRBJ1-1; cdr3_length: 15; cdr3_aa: CASSLARGTNTEAFF
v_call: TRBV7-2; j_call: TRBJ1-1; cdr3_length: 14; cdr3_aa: CASSLAGGNTEAFF
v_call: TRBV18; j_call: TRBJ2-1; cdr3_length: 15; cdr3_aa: CASSPLLGRYNEQFF
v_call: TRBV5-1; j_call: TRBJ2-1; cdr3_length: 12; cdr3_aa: CAGSPQGYEQFF
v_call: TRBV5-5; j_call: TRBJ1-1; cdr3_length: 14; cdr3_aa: CASSLSEMNTEAFF
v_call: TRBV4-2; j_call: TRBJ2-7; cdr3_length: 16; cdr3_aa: CASSHQLAGRPYEQYF
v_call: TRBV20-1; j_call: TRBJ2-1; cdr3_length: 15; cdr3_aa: CSARDRNGSGDIQFF
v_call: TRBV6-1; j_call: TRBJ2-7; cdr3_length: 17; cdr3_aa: CAIRDGLAGFSTYEQYF
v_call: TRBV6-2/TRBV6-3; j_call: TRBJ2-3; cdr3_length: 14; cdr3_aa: CASSYGLAGDTQYF
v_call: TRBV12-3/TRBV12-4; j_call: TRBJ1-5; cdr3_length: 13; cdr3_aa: CASSLDGGEPQHF
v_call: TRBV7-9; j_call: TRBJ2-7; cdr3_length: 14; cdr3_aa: CASSLGTSVYEQYF
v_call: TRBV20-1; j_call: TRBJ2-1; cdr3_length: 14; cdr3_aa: CSSRDVSSYNEQFF
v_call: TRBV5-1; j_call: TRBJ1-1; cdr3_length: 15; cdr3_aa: CASSSGQGVSTEAFF
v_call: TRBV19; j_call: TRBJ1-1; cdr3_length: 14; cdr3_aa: CASSILRDGTEAFF
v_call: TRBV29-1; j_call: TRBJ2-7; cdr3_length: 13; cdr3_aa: CSVTFDRPYEQYF
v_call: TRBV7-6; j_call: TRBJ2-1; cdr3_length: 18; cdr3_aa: CASSLALDRGRGSNEQFF
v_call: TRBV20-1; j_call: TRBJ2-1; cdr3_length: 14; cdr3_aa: CSARDRASYNEQFF
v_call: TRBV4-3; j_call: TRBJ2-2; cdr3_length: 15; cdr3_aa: CASSQVLRGPGELFF
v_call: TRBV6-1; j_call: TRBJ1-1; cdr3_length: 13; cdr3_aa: CAVRDNMNTEAFF
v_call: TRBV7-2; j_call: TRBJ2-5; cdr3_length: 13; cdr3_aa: CASRPRVIETQYF
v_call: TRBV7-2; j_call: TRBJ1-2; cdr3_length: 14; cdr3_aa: CASSLDGLNYGYTF
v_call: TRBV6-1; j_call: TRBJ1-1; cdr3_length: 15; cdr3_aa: CASSEPTGGGTEAFF
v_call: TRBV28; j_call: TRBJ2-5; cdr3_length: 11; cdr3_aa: CASRSRETQYF
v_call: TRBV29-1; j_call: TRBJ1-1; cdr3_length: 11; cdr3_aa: CSAGGTLLAFF
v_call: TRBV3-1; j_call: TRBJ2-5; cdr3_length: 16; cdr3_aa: CASSQVERTYQETQYF
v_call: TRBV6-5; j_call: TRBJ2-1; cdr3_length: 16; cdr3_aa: CASSDGTSGYYNEQFF
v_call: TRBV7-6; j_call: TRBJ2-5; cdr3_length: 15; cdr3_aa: CASSLPLGLERTQYF
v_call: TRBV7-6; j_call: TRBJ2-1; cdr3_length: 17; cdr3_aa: CASSAIRQGSTYNEQFF
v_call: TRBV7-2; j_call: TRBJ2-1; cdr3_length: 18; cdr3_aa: CASSLVRTSGVSYNEQFF